The present T cell receptor beta chain was sequenced within a study of a mutant IDH1 vaccine in newly diagnosed glioma. A note on this clone: No antigen is known for it.

Assay used: immunoSEQ multiplex PCR; TCRdb lists only in-frame clones, some missing. This table has about 66,000 clones, approximately 80% appearing once. The CDR3 is made up of 13 amino acids. V gave up 7 bases and J gave up 1 base; unmatched junction bases: 3. The V gene's germline CDR1 is SQVTM and CDR2 ANQGSEA. Time point of the sample: week 11, during vaccination. Vaccination comprised doses that each held 300 ug of mutant IDH1 20-mer peptide, plus topical imiquimod. This chain connects TRBV29-1 to TRBJ2-5, with 10 bases lining up with TRBD2. The receptor was isolated from a young man with glioma. Here the sequenced sample was PBMCs, taken from a glioma patient whose treatment included an IDH1 peptide vaccine. The CDR3 bases are TGCAGCGCTAGCGGGGGAACCCAAGAGACCCAGTACTTC. Protein product: CSASGGTQETQYF.